These T cell receptor beta chains were read from a single sample in a study of T cells after yellow fever vaccination. MiXCR, run by TCRdb on the 5' RACE reads, gives a single entry per CDR3 protein. The sample includes under 600,000 distinct CDR3 sequences, approximately 13% seen only once; the top ten take about an eighth. Sequenced material: PBMCs, taken on the day of the yellow fever booster vaccination. Receptor source: a man aged 30 to 45 who received the YFV17D yellow fever vaccine. Each CDR3 is given with its conserved first and last residue. D genes are given only for firm matches. Not all rows give a size; the values are once, few, many and, for expanded clones, a class.

-	TRBV29-1	-	TRBJ2-2	TGCAGCGTGTCGTATGGACAGAACACCGGGGAGCTGTTTTTT	CSVSYGQNTGELFF
TRBD1	TRBV15	-	TRBJ2-5	TGTGCCACCAGCCGGACAGGTCACGGAGAGACCCAGTACTTC	CATSRTGHGETQYF
-	TRBV7-9	few	TRBJ2-3	TGTGCCACCACTCAACGGGGGAGCCCGGACACAGATACGCAGTATTTT	CATTQRGSPDTDTQYF
TRBD1	TRBV7-9	few	TRBJ2-1	TGTGCCAGCAGCTTAACCGCTCAGGGGGCGAAGAATGAGCAGTTCTTC	CASSLTAQGAKNEQFF
-	TRBV7-9	-	TRBJ2-5	TGTGCCAGCAGCTCGACCGTCAGAAAGACCCAGTACTTC	CASSSTVRKTQYF
-	TRBV27	few	TRBJ1-1	TGTGCCAGCAGTACAGAACCAGGGTTTTTGGGCACTGAAGCTTTCTTT	CASSTEPGFLGTEAFF
TRBD2	TRBV20-1	few	TRBJ2-7	TGCAGTGCCACACTAGCGGGATTGCTCTCCGAGCAGTACTTC	CSATLAGLLSEQYF
-	TRBV24-1	few	TRBJ2-5	TGTGCCACCAGTGATTCAAAGGGAAAAGAGACCCAGTACTTC	CATSDSKGKETQYF
-	TRBV24-1	-	TRBJ2-3	TGTGCCACCAGCCCGGAGTGGGGAGATACGCAGTATTTT	CATSPEWGDTQYF
-	TRBV6-5	few	TRBJ2-7	TGTGCCAGCAGTCGCACTTTGACGGGGCAGTACTTC	CASSRTLTGQYF
-	TRBV5-1	-	TRBJ2-3	TGCGCCAGCAGCTTGACGAATAGTCAAACAGATACGCAGTATTTT	CASSLTNSQTDTQYF
TRBD1	TRBV18	few	TRBJ1-2	TGTGCCAGCTCACCACCGGGGACAGGGGGCTATGGCTACACCTTC	CASSPPGTGGYGYTF
-	TRBV24-1	few	TRBJ2-5	TGTGCCACCAGTGATTTAGTAGGGATGGGAGGCGAGACCCAGTACTTC	CATSDLVGMGGETQYF
TRBD2	TRBV14	-	TRBJ2-1	TGTGCCAGCAGCCATACTACTAGCGGGACCTACAATGAGCAGTTCTTC	CASSHTTSGTYNEQFF
-	TRBV10-3	-	TRBJ1-5	TGTGCCATCAGGGCCCCAAATCAGCCCCAGCATTTT	CAIRAPNQPQHF
TRBD2	TRBV27	-	TRBJ2-1	TGTGCCAGTAAGCGGGAGGGCTACAATGAGCAGTTCTTC	CASKREGYNEQFF
TRBD2	TRBV6-1	few	TRBJ2-7	TGTGCCAGCAGCCCAGCGGGAGAAGGCGAGCAGTACTTC	CASSPAGEGEQYF
-	TRBV5-1	few	TRBJ2-1	TGCGCCAGCAGCTTGAATTCGGGAGCTGTGGATGAGCAGTTCTTC	CASSLNSGAVDEQFF
TRBD2	TRBV5-6	-	TRBJ2-1	TGTGCCAGCAGCTTCCGGACTAGCTTCCTCAATGAGCAGTTCTTC	CASSFRTSFLNEQFF
-	TRBV12-3/TRBV12-4	-	TRBJ2-7	TGTGCCAGCAGTTTACGGGACTCCACCTACGAGCAGTACTTC	CASSLRDSTYEQYF
TRBD1	TRBV18	few	TRBJ2-7	TGTGCCAGCTCGGGACAGGGGAGGGCCACCCCGGGCGAGCAGTACTTC	CASSGQGRATPGEQYF
-	TRBV29-1	many	TRBJ2-7	TGCAGCGTTGAAGAAGGCGGGTACGAGCAGTACTTC	CSVEEGGYEQYF
TRBD2	TRBV7-2	-	TRBJ2-7	TGTGCCAGCAGCAAGCTAATGGGGGCGGGAGGGAGCTACGAGCAGTACTTC	CASSKLMGAGGSYEQYF
TRBD1	TRBV27	-	TRBJ2-1	TGTGCCAGCAGTCGGGGCAGGGGGTCGTTTGGTGAGCAGTTCTTC	CASSRGRGSFGEQFF
-	TRBV4-3	once	TRBJ2-7	TGCGCCAGCAGCCAAGTAATAGTAGCGGTGAGCTCCTACGAGCAGTACTTC	CASSQVIVAVSSYEQYF
-	TRBV20-1	few	TRBJ1-1	TGCAGTGGGGGGAGGGATACCAACACTGAAGCTTTCTTT	CSGGRDTNTEAFF
TRBD2	TRBV3-1	few	TRBJ2-1	TGTGCCAGCAGTCTTTACGGGACTAGGTCCTACAATGAGCAGTTCTTC	CASSLYGTRSYNEQFF
TRBD2	TRBV9	few	TRBJ2-7	TGTGCCAGCAGCGTAGGAGGCCTAGCGGCATCCTACGAGCAGTACTTC	CASSVGGLAASYEQYF
-	TRBV20-1	few	TRBJ2-2	TGCAGTGCTCCGGGCGTTTTAGCGTCCGGGGAGCTGTTTTTT	CSAPGVLASGELFF
-	TRBV5-1	few	TRBJ2-3	TGCGCCAGCAGGGGGCCCACAGATACGCAGTATTTT	CASRGPTDTQYF
TRBD2	TRBV7-2	-	TRBJ2-5	TGTGCCAGCAGCATAGCGGGAGGAGTGGCTGAGACCCAGTACTTC	CASSIAGGVAETQYF
-	TRBV7-8	few	TRBJ2-3	TGTGCCAGCAGCTTAAGAAGTCAGGGGCCCGATACGCAGTATTTT	CASSLRSQGPDTQYF
TRBD2	TRBV12-3/TRBV12-4	-	TRBJ2-3	TGTGCCAGCAGTCCTAGCGGGAGGGCCTTCGATACGCAGTATTTT	CASSPSGRAFDTQYF
-	TRBV14	few	TRBJ1-2	TGTGCCAGCAGCCATAGCAGGGGAAGCGGCTACACCTTC	CASSHSRGSGYTF
TRBD2	TRBV3-1	-	TRBJ2-7	TGTGCCAGCAGCCAAGGAGATCGGGACTATAGCGAGCAGTACTTC	CASSQGDRDYSEQYF
TRBD2	TRBV12-3/TRBV12-4	many	TRBJ2-2	TGTGCCAGCAGCCCGACTAGCGTGTCTAACACCGGGGAGCTGTTTTTT	CASSPTSVSNTGELFF
-	TRBV5-4	few	TRBJ2-3	TGTGCCAGCAGGACCGAACTGGGCACAGATACGCAGTATTTT	CASRTELGTDTQYF
-	TRBV29-1	-	TRBJ2-7	TGCAGCGTTGAATTTGGCTCCGGGGGCTCCTACGAGCAGTACTTC	CSVEFGSGGSYEQYF
-	TRBV7-6	-	TRBJ1-3	TGTGCCAGCAGCTTAACAGGACAGACCTCTGGAAACACCATATATTTT	CASSLTGQTSGNTIYF
-	TRBV4-3	few	TRBJ2-2	TGCGCCAGCAGCCCCTCCGGGACTACCGGGGAGCTGTTTTTT	CASSPSGTTGELFF
TRBD2	TRBV4-3	-	TRBJ2-7	TGCGCCAGCAGCCCAGGACTAGCTGGGGTCTCCCACGAGCAGTACTTC	CASSPGLAGVSHEQYF
-	TRBV12-3/TRBV12-4	few	TRBJ2-3	TGTGCCAGCTTCGGACCTCCGAACTTATCTAGCACAGATACGCAGTATTTT	CASFGPPNLSSTDTQYF
TRBD1	TRBV18	-	TRBJ2-3	TGTGCCAGCTCGCCCGGACAGGGCGACACAGATACGCAGTATTTT	CASSPGQGDTDTQYF